Listed here are 12 T cell receptor beta chains from one sample, sequenced in a study of blood T cell repertoires in COVID-19. The method was immunoSEQ multiplex PCR; TCRdb's version includes in-frame clones alone and lacks a portion of them. Among fewer than 250,000 clones listed, around 91% were seen once. Sequenced material: PBMCs or T cells enriched from blood (not recorded which). The receptor source for this set is a man aged 25-45 years who had been exposed to COVID-19.

The CDR3 spells CASSYFQGVGGYTF. CDR3 DNA sequence: TGTGCCAGCAGTTATTTTCAGGGCGTTGGTGGCTACACCTTC. The chain is built from TRBV6-2 or TRBV6-3 and TRBJ1-2, with D maybe TRBD1 (5 bases). Germline CDR1 reads MNHEY; CDR2 reads SVGEGT. CDR3 length equals 14 residues. V dropped 3 bases and J dropped 7 bases, with 15 bases sitting between them.

This chain joins TRBV5-1 and TRBJ2-7, with 8 bases matching TRBD1. The CDR3 totals 16 residues. Unmatched junction bases numbered 15, after V lost 4 bases and J lost 6 bases. CDR1 is SGHRS and CDR2 is YFSETQ in the germline V gene. The chain's CDR3 is CASSPRTGYRVGEQYF. CDR3 sequence (DNA): TGCGCCAGCAGCCCGCGGACAGGGTATCGTGTTGGCGAGCAGTACTTC.

The chain recombines TRBV19 with TRBJ1-2; 7 bases match TRBD1. The CDR3 extends over 15 amino acids. The V segment lost 5 bases and the J segment 0 bases; nucleotides outside the gene matches: 6. Germline lookup yields CDR1 LNHDA and CDR2 SQIVND (reference sequence). CDR3 protein: CASSPRTGANYGYTF. CDR3 nucleotide sequence: TGTGCCAGTAGTCCCCGGACAGGAGCTAACTATGGCTACACCTTC.

This chain joins TRBV5-1 and TRBJ2-3; 7 nucleotides agree with TRBD2. CDR3 size: 13 residues. Trimming at V came to 4 bases and at J to 9 bases, leaving 8 bases not matched to a gene. Germline-derived CDR1 and CDR2 are SGHRS and YFSETQ. CDR3 in amino acids: CASSPGTTLTQYF. The CDR3 nucleotides are TGCGCCAGCAGCCCCGGGACTACTCTGACGCAGTATTTT.

The chain recombines TRBV4-2 with TRBJ1-2; D is unresolved. Trimming took off 0 bases at V and 4 bases at J, with 12 bases between the two ends. Looked up from germline, CDR1 is LGHNA and CDR2 is YNFKEQ. The CDR3 has 15 residues. CDR3 nucleotides: TGTGCCAGCAGCCAAGACCCGGCAGGACTCTATGGCTACACCTTC. It translates to CASSQDPAGLYGYTF.

The CDR3 DNA reads TGTGCCAGCAGCTTGGCGGGGTTTAGGGGCTACACCTTC. It encodes CASSLAGFRGYTF. The genes are TRBV7-6 and TRBJ1-2; D ambiguous. The germline V gene has CDR1 SGHVS and CDR2 FNYEAQ. This CDR3 spans 13 amino acids. V was clipped by 3 bases and J by 8 bases, with 13 bases between them.

This chain joins TRBV12-2 and TRBJ2-2; TRBD2 reflects the table's D call only, with no check against the DNA. TRBV12-2 is a listed pseudogene. CDR3 size: 17 residues. CDR3 protein: CASRLPGRDSQSGELFF. DNA for the CDR3: TGTGCAAGTCGCTTACCGGGGCGGGACTCCCAATCGGGGGAGCTGTTTTTT.

The V call is TRBV4-2, the J call TRBJ2-5, with D tentatively TRBD1 (5 bases). The V gene's germline CDR1 is LGHNA and CDR2 YNFKEQ. This CDR3 has 15 residues. Trimming removed 1 base at V and 4 bases at J, with 13 bases between. The DNA for the CDR3 is TGTGCCAGCAGCCAAGGAGGCAGGGATACAGAGACCCAGTACTTC. Translation gives CASSQGGRDTETQYF.

There are a few counts of this clone. The rearrangement links TRBV6-6 to TRBJ2-1, with 14 bases lining up with TRBD2. This CDR3 comprises 19 residues. V dropped 5 bases and J dropped 5; count of bases not matched to a gene: 14. Germline assignment: CDR1 MNHNY and CDR2 SVGAGI (reference sequence). In nucleotides, the CDR3 is TGTGCCAGCAGTCGATACTGGACTAGCGGGGGGCCACCCGACAATGAGCAGTTCTTC. It specifies CASSRYWTSGGPPDNEQFF.

This chain joins TRBV27 and TRBJ1-5, with 9 bases that match TRBD1. Germline V CDR1 and CDR2: MNHEY, SMNVEV (reference sequence). The CDR3 is 14 amino acids. J lost 1 base, V lost 6 bases, and 1 base had no gene match. The CDR3 loop reads CASRQGASNQPQHF. The CDR3 DNA reads TGTGCCAGCAGACAGGGGGCCAGCAATCAGCCCCAGCATTTT.

This clone was seen more than once but under ten times. Different DNA sequences within this sample yield the same CDR3. The rearrangement links TRBV20-1 to TRBJ2-1; unclear D gene. CDR3 length equals 11 residues. From germline, CDR1 is DFQATT and CDR2 SNEGSKA (reference sequence). CDR3 sequence reads: CSGDSYNEQFF. As DNA, the CDR3 is TGCAGCGGAGACTCCTACAATGAGCAGTTCTTC.

V gene TRBV5-1 combines with J gene TRBJ1-1; a weak D match, TRBD1 (5 bases). Germline assignment: CDR1 SGHRS and CDR2 YFSETQ. V lost 4 bases to trimming and J lost 6 bases, with 19 bases between them. The CDR3 length is 15 residues. This CDR3 is CASSLLTVVRSEAFF. The DNA of the CDR3 is TGCGCCAGCAGCCTATTGACAGTGGTTAGGTCTGAAGCTTTCTTT.